This T cell receptor beta chain was sequenced for a study of human T cells and chemical hapten exposure. Germline CDR1 reads SEHNR; CDR2 reads FQNEAQ (reference sequence). Trimming removed 2 bases from V and 2 bases from J, with 7 bases in between. CDR3 length: 15 amino acids. Indicated time point: healthy volunteer bleed at 2 weeks. Total RNA was extracted from unfractionated whole blood. TCRdb re-analysed the RACE reads in MiXCR, keeping a single row per CDR3 protein. The sample includes tens of thousands of distinct CDR3 sequences, about 8.6% of them seen just once. Sequenced material: whole blood. The chain links TRBV7-9 to TRBJ1-6, with D unclear. The clonotype comes from a female donor in good health. Some clones in this sample may be carry-over from other donors' samples. The CDR3 coding sequence is TGTGCCAGCAGCTTATACGACACCTATAATTCACCCCTCCACTTT. This codes for CASSLYDTYNSPLHF.